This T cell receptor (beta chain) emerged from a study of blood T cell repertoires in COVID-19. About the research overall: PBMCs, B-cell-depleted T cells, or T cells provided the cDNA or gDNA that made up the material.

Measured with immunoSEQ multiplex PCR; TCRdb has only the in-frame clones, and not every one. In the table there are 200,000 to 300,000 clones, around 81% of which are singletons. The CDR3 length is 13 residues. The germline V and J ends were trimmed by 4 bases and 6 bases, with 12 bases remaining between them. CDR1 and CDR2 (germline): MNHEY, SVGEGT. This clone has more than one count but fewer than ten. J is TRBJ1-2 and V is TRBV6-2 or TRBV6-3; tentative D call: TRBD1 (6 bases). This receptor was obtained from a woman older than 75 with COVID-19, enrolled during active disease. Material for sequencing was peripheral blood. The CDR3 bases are TGTGCCAGCAGTTTCACAGGGATTGATGGCTACACCTTC. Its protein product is CASSFTGIDGYTF.